This note documents a single T cell receptor (beta chain) sequence. Antigen unknown. The data belong to a study of shared clonotypes between healthy human individuals. In unsorted samples, genomic DNA was obtained using 75 million to 90 million PBMCs. Whole-study results and caveats: The study drew on few donors, limiting represented genetic and exposure-history diversity.

Replicate PCRs run on unsorted PBMC used roughly 320 ng DNA, which was approximately 30,000 T cell genomes. Repertoires were generated with immunoSEQ multiplex PCR, while TCRdb's copy carries only in-frame clones and drops some. The data show more than 400,000 clones, 81% seen once. Sequencing was carried out using PBMCs. The clonotype was recovered from a woman aged 40-49 years in good health. Some clones in this sample may be carry-over from other donors' samples.

The CDR3 DNA reads TGTGCCAGCAGTGAAGTATTCCCCCAGGGGGATACGCAGTATTTT. Amino acids: CASSEVFPQGDTQYF. V gene TRBV6-1 combines with J gene TRBJ2-3, with TRBD1 as a possible D gene (6 bases). This CDR3 comprises 15 residues. The germline V gene encodes CDR1 MNHNS and CDR2 SASEGT. With 1 base removed from V and 6 bases from J, the gap between germline ends came to 14 bases.